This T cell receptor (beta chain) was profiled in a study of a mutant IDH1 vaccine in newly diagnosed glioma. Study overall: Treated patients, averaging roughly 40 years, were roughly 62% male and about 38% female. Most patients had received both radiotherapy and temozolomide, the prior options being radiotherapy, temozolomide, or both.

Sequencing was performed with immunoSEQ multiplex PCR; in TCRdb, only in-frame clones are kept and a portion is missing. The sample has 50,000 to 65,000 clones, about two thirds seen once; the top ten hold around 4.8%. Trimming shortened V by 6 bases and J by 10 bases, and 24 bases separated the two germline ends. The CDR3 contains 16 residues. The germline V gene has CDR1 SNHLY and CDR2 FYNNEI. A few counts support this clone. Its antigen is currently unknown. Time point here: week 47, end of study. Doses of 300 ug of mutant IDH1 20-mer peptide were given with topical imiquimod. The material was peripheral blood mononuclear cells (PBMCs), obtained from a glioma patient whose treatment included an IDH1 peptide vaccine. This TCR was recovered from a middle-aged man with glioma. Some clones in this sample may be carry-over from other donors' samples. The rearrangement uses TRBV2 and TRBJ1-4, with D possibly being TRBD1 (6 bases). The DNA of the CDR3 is TGTGCCAGCAGAGTGGGGGCACAGGGCGCGGTGGGAAAACTGTTTTTT. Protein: CASRVGAQGAVGKLFF.